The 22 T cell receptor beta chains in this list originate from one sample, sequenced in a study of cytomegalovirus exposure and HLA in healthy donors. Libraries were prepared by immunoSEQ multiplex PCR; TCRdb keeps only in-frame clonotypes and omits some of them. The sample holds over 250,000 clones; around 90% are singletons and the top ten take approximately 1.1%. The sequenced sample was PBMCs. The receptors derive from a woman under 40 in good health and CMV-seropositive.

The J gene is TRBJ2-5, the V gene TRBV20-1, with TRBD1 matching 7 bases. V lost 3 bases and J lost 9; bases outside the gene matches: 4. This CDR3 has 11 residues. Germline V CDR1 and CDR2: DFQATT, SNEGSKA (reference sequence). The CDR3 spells CSARRGPPQYF. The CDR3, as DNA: TGCAGTGCTAGGAGGGGGCCACCCCAGTACTTC.

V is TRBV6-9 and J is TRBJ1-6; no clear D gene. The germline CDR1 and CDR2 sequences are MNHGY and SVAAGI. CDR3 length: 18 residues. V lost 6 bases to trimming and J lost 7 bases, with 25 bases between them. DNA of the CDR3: TGTGCCAGCAGCTTCCCCCACGTGGCGGTCACGAGGAATTCACCCCTCCACTTT. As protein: CASSFPHVAVTRNSPLHF.

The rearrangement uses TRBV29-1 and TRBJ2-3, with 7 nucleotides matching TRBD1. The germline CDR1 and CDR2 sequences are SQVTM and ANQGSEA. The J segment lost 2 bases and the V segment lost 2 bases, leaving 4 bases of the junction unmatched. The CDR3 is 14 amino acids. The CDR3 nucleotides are TGCAGCGTTGAATGGGACAGACTCACAGATACGCAGTATTTT. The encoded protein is CSVEWDRLTDTQYF.

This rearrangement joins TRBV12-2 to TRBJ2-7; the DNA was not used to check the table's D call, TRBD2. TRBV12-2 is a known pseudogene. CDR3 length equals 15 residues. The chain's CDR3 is CASRLAYVLAYEQYF. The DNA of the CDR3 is TGTGCAAGTCGCTTAGCTTATGTCCTAGCCTACGAGCAGTACTTC.

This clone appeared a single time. The DNA for the CDR3 is TGCAGCGCGTCTCATGCAACAGATACGCAGTATTTT. Translation: CSASHATDTQYF. The chain combines TRBV29-1 with TRBJ2-3; D gene unclear. Trimming removed 7 bases at V and 3 bases at J, with 11 bases between. Germline lookup yields CDR1 SQVTM and CDR2 ANQGSEA. CDR3 size: 12 residues.

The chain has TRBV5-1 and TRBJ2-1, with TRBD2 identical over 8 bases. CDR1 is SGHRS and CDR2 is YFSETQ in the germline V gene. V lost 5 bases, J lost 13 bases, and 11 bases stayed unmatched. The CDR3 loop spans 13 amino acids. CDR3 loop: CASRPERRGDQFF. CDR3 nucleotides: TGCGCCAGCAGACCCGAAAGGCGGGGGGATCAGTTCTTC.

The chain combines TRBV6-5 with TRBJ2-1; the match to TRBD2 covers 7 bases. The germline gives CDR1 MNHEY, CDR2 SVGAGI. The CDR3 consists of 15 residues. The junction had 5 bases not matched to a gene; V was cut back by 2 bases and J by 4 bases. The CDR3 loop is CASSYEGGTYNEQFF. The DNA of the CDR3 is TGTGCCAGCAGTTACGAGGGAGGGACGTACAATGAGCAGTTCTTC.

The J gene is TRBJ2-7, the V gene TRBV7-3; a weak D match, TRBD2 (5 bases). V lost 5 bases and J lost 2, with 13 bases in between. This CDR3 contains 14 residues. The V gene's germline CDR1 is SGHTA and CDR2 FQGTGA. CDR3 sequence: CASSPVGGAYEQYF. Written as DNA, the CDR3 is TGTGCCAGCAGCCCAGTTGGAGGTGCCTACGAGCAGTACTTC.

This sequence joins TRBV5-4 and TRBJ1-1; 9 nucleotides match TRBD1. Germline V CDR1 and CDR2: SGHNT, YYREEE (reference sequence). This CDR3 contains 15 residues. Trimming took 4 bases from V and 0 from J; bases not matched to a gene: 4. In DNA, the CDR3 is TGTGCCAGCAGCCGGGGACAGGGTATGAACACTGAAGCTTTCTTT. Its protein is CASSRGQGMNTEAFF.

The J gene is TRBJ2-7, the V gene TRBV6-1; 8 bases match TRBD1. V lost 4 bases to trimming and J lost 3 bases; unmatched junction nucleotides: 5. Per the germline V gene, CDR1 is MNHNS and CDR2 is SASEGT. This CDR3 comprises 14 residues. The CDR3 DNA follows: TGTGCCAGCAGTGCCCAGGGGGCTGTCTACGAGCAGTACTTC. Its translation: CASSAQGAVYEQYF.

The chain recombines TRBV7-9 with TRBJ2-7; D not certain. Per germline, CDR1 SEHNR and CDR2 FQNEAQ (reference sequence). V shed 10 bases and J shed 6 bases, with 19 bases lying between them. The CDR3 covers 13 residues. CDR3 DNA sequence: TGTGCCATTCTGACTGTCCCTAAGGGCGAGCAGTACTTC. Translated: CAILTVPKGEQYF.

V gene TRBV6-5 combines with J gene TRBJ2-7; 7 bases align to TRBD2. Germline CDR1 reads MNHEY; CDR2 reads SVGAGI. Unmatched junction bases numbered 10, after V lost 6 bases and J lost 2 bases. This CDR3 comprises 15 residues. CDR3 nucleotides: TGTGCCAGCAGGGGGCAGGGACTACGCACCTACGAGCAGTACTTC. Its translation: CASRGQGLRTYEQYF.

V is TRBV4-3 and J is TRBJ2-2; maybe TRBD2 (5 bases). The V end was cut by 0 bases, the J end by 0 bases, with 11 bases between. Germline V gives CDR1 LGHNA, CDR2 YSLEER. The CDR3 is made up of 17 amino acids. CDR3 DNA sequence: TGCGCCAGCAGCCAAGAATTCTGGGGAGCGAACACCGGGGAGCTGTTTTTT. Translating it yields CASSQEFWGANTGELFF.

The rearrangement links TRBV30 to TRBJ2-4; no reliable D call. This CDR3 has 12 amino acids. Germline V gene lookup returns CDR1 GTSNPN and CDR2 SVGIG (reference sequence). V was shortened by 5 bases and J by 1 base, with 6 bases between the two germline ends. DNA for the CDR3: TGTGCCTGGGATGGGGCCAAAAACATTCAGTACTTC. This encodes CAWDGAKNIQYF.

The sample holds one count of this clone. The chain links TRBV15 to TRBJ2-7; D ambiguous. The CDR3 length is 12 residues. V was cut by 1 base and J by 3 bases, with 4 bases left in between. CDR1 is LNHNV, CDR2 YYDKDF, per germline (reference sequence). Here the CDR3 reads CATSRVDYEQYF. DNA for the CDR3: TGTGCCACCAGCAGAGTTGACTACGAGCAGTACTTC.

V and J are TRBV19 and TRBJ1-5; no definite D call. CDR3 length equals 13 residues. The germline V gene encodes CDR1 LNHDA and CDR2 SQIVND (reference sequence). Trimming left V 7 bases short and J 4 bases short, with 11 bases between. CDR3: CASTQDGNQPQHF. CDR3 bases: TGTGCCAGTACACAAGACGGGAATCAGCCCCAGCATTTT.

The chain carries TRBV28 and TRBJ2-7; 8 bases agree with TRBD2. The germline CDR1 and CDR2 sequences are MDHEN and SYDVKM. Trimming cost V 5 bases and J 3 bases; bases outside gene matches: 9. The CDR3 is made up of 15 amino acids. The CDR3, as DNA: TGTGCCAGCAGTGGAAGAGCGGGGGCGGGCTACGAGCAGTACTTC. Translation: CASSGRAGAGYEQYF.

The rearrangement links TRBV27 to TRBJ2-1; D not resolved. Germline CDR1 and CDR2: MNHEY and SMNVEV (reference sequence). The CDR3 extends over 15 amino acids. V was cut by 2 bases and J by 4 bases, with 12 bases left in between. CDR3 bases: TGTGCCAGCAGTTTAGGGCCAGCAGCTTACAATGAGCAGTTCTTC. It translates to CASSLGPAAYNEQFF.

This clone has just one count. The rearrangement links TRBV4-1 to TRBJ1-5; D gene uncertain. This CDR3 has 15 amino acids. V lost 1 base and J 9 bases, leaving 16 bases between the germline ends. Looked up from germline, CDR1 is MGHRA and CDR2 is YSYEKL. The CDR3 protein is CASSQGVPTGRPQHF. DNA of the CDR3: TGCGCCAGCAGCCAAGGAGTCCCTACCGGGAGGCCCCAGCATTTT.

CDR3 nucleotide sequence: TGTGCCTGGAGTGTATCCCCATTCCCGGGAGAAGAGGGGAATGAGCAGTTCTTC. It translates to CAWSVSPFPGEEGNEQFF. The chain couples TRBV30 to TRBJ2-1, with D possibly TRBD2 on 6 matching bases. In germline, CDR1 is GTSNPN, CDR2 SVGIG (reference sequence). V was shortened by 0 bases and J by 7 bases, with 25 bases between the two germline ends. The CDR3 length is 18 residues.

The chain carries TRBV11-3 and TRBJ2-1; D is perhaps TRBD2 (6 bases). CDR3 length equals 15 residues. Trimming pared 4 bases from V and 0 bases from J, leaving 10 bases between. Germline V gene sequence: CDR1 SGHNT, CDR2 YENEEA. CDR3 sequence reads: CASSSDGSSYNEQFF. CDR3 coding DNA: TGTGCCAGCAGCTCGGACGGGAGCTCCTACAATGAGCAGTTCTTC.

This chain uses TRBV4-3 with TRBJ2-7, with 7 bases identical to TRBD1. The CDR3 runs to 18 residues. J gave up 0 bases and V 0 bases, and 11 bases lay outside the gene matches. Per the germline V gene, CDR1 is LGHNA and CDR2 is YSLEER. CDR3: CASSQDLVVPGGSYEQYF. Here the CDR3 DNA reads TGCGCCAGCAGCCAAGATCTTGTGGTTCCAGGGGGCTCCTACGAGCAGTACTTC.